The 18 T cell receptor beta chains reported below all come from one sample, sequenced in a study of blood T cell repertoires in COVID-19 (dated by TCRdb to about 2020). To prepare the library, the immunoSEQ multiplex PCR assay was applied. Imported from immuneACCESS, the table was reduced by TCRdb to in-frame sequences with V and J called. These copies leave out some clones; in studies compared against another copy, an unresolved V gene accounts for under half, and the cause of the remainder is not known. Present in this sample are roughly 200,000 clones, 80% to 90% of which were seen just once. The ten largest account for approximately 11% of the sample. Sequences were obtained from peripheral blood. These receptors were collected from a woman aged 40 to 55 with COVID-19, enrolled during active disease.

V usage is TRBV5-6 and J usage is TRBJ1-3; D remains unclear. This CDR3 comprises 15 residues. V was trimmed by 2 bases and J by 2 bases, leaving 11 bases between them. In germline, CDR1 is SGHDT, CDR2 YYEEEE. The CDR3 coding sequence is TGTGCCAGCAGCTTTATAGGCCGGGCTGGAAACACCATATATTTT. It specifies CASSFIGRAGNTIYF.

The chain employs TRBV7-9 and TRBJ2-2; 11 bases are a match to TRBD1. Trimming removed 5 bases from V and 2 bases from J; junction bases left unmatched: 16. The CDR3 length is 20 residues. Germline V CDR1 and CDR2: SEHNR, FQNEAQ (reference sequence). The CDR3 nucleotides are TGTGCCAGCAGCACGAGCTGGGGGACAGGGGGATTCAACAACACCGGGGAGCTGTTTTTT. This codes for CASSTSWGTGGFNNTGELFF.

The chain employs TRBV7-8 and TRBJ2-5; the D gene is possibly TRBD1 (6 bases). Trimming shortened V by 4 bases and J by 1 base, and 10 bases separated the two germline ends. The CDR3 is made up of 14 amino acids. Looked up from germline, CDR1 is SGHVS and CDR2 is FQNEAQ. The CDR3 is CASSSTGSQETQYF. In nucleotides, the CDR3 is TGTGCCAGCAGCTCTACAGGGTCCCAAGAGACCCAGTACTTC.

This chain connects TRBV2 to TRBJ2-1, with a tentative D call TRBD2 (5 bases). CDR1 SNHLY and CDR2 FYNNEI come from the germline V gene. Trimming left V 7 bases short and J 5 bases short, with 12 bases between. The CDR3 consists of 13 residues. The CDR3 is CASMAEADNEQFF. DNA for the CDR3: TGTGCCAGCATGGCGGAGGCAGACAATGAGCAGTTCTTC.

The rearrangement joins TRBV19 to TRBJ2-2; D gene unclear. CDR1 and CDR2 (germline): LNHDA, SQIVND (reference sequence). The CDR3 totals 12 residues. V was trimmed by 6 bases and J by 3 bases, leaving 5 bases between them. Written as DNA, the CDR3 is TGTGCCAGTAGCACATACACCGGGGAGCTGTTTTTT. Its protein is CASSTYTGELFF.

The chain has TRBV18 and TRBJ2-5, with D possibly TRBD1 on 6 matching bases. In germline, CDR1 is KGHSH, CDR2 LQKENI. V was pared by 6 bases and J by 4 bases, with 12 bases between. The CDR3 consists of 13 residues. The DNA of the CDR3 is TGTGCCAGCTCGCAGGGGCAGGGAGAGACCCAGTACTTC. It yields the protein CASSQGQGETQYF.

The chain recombines TRBV5-5 with TRBJ1-2; TRBD1 matches at 10 bases. J was trimmed by 6 bases and V by 3 bases; bases with no gene match: 2. Germline V gene sequence: CDR1 SGHKS, CDR2 YYEKEE (reference sequence). The CDR3 consists of 13 residues. For the CDR3, the DNA is TGTGCCAGCAGCTACGGACAGGGGGATGGCTACACCTTC. Amino acid sequence: CASSYGQGDGYTF.

The rearrangement links TRBV6-5 to TRBJ1-4; 7 bases map to TRBD1. The V segment lost 6 bases and the J segment 7 bases; nucleotides outside the gene matches: 11. This CDR3 has 15 residues. Looked up from germline, CDR1 is MNHEY and CDR2 is SVGAGI. This CDR3 is CASRQHRGGGEKLFF. The CDR3 DNA reads TGTGCCAGCAGACAACACAGGGGCGGAGGTGAAAAACTGTTTTTT.

The CDR3 coding sequence is TGTGCCAGCAGTTTATCAGTAGGAGCTAACACTGAAGCTTTCTTT. Translated: CASSLSVGANTEAFF. J is TRBJ1-1 and V is TRBV27; D is ambiguous. Germline CDR1 is MNHEY and CDR2 is SMNVEV (reference sequence). The ends were cut back, 0 bases at V and 2 bases at J, with 10 bases in the middle. The CDR3 covers 15 residues.

V usage is TRBV5-5 and J usage is TRBJ2-5, with D tentatively TRBD1 (6 bases). V was trimmed by 4 bases and J by 4 bases, leaving 11 bases between them. The CDR3 has 13 amino acids. Germline V CDR1 and CDR2: SGHKS, YYEKEE (reference sequence). CDR3 residues: CASSQQGAETQYF. The DNA of the CDR3 is TGTGCCAGCAGCCAACAGGGTGCAGAGACCCAGTACTTC.

This chain uses TRBV9 with TRBJ1-5; a possible D gene is TRBD1 (5 bases). V was clipped by 0 bases and J by 4 bases, with 11 bases between them. This CDR3 has 15 amino acids. Germline V gene lookup returns CDR1 SGDLS and CDR2 YYNGEE. The CDR3 loop is CASSVGGRANQPQHF. Written as DNA, the CDR3 is TGTGCCAGCAGCGTAGGGGGGAGGGCTAATCAGCCCCAGCATTTT.

This clone has just one count. V and J are TRBV9 and TRBJ2-3; 14 nucleotides match TRBD2. V dropped 4 bases and J dropped 6; count of bases not matched to a gene: 7. The CDR3 has 16 residues. Germline V gene data show CDR1 as SGDLS and CDR2 as YYNGEE. CDR3 sequence reads: CASSKTSGRAPDTQYF. CDR3 DNA sequence: TGTGCCAGCAGCAAGACTAGCGGGAGGGCGCCCGATACGCAGTATTTT.

The chain uses TRBV28 and TRBJ1-1; 8 nucleotides match TRBD1. Germline assignment: CDR1 MDHEN and CDR2 SYDVKM. This CDR3 comprises 13 residues. The trim removed 5 bases at V and 4 bases at J, leaving 3 bases unmatched. This CDR3 reads CASSTGGGTEAFF. CDR3 sequence (DNA): TGTGCCAGCAGTACAGGGGGTGGCACTGAAGCTTTCTTT.

V usage is TRBV15 and J usage is TRBJ2-1; 9 nucleotides align to TRBD2. The CDR3 covers 15 residues. The germline gives CDR1 LNHNV, CDR2 YYDKDF (reference sequence). J gave up 4 bases and V 3 bases, and 4 bases lay outside the gene matches. This CDR3 reads CATSRAREGYNEQFF. The CDR3 nucleotides read TGTGCCACCAGCAGGGCGCGGGAGGGTTACAATGAGCAGTTCTTC.

A single count supports this clone. The V gene is TRBV9, the J gene TRBJ2-1, with a tentative D call TRBD2 (6 bases). Germline loops: CDR1 SGDLS, CDR2 YYNGEE. The CDR3 contains 20 residues. Trimming shortened V by 0 bases and J by 0 bases, and 22 bases separated the two germline ends. The CDR3 sequence: CASSVANTPKVADSYNEQFF. The CDR3 DNA reads as TGTGCCAGCAGCGTAGCTAACACCCCGAAGGTAGCGGACTCCTACAATGAGCAGTTCTTC.

The V call is TRBV30, the J call TRBJ2-1, with D possibly being TRBD2 (5 bases). The CDR3 spans 13 residues. Germline values: CDR1 GTSNPN, CDR2 SVGIG (reference sequence). V lost 8 bases to trimming and J lost 3 bases, with 14 bases between them. The CDR3 region is CALKRSLYNEQFF. DNA for the CDR3: TGTGCCCTGAAGCGGAGCCTCTACAATGAGCAGTTCTTC.

The sample holds a few counts of this clone. V is TRBV5-1 and J is TRBJ2-5; D possibly corresponds to TRBD1 (5 bases). Trimming pared 2 bases from V and 1 base from J, leaving 9 bases between. Germline V gene lookup returns CDR1 SGHRS and CDR2 YFSETQ. The CDR3 covers 14 residues. This chain's CDR3 is CASSFQGSQETQYF. The CDR3 coding sequence is TGCGCCAGCAGCTTCCAGGGATCCCAAGAGACCCAGTACTTC.

The rearrangement joins TRBV12-5 to TRBJ2-1, with 9 positions matching TRBD1. Germline CDR1 reads LGHNT; CDR2 reads FRNRAP. The CDR3 is 15 residues long. V gave up 7 bases and J gave up 4 bases; unmatched junction bases: 8. CDR3 amino acids: CASEAGTGSYNEQFF. CDR3 nucleotides: TGTGCTAGTGAGGCAGGGACAGGGTCATACAATGAGCAGTTCTTC.